The rows below give T cell receptor beta chains drawn from one sample of a study of CD8 T cells in ankylosing spondylitis. Each CDR3 protein gets one entry after TCRdb re-called the 5' RACE reads with MiXCR. The data show roughly 400,000 distinct CDR3 sequences, 20% to 25% seen once. Sample: blood, either unsorted or a sorted T cell fraction (not recorded which). The origin of the receptors is a male donor with ankylosing spondylitis. CDR3s include the opening cysteine and the closing phenylalanine or tryptophan. Each record gives: clone size, V gene, CDR3 protein. Clone size is shown for a subset of rows, as once, few, many or a class of expanded clone.

. | TRBV10-1 | CASSENPGGTDTQYF
. | TRBV4-1 | CASSQVLPAGVVAYEQYF
. | TRBV9 | CASSVDLLGIGYTF
. | TRBV7-3 | CACSREVGDEQYF
. | TRBV7-2 | CASSLRREAGLTIQYF
few | TRBV11-2 | CASSRTRHGELFF
few | TRBV5-1 | CASSSSGTGVRGRWETQYF
few | TRBV20-1 | CSAPKGSYNEQFF
. | TRBV20-1 | CSAIPGTVLHEQYF
few | TRBV11-3 | CASSLLAGGGNEQFF
few | TRBV20-1 | CSAMPPSYNEQFF
many | TRBV5-1 | CASTRNLNTEAFF
. | TRBV3-1 | CASSQDHTGRFSEQYF
. | TRBV20-1 | CSASHNSPLHF
. | TRBV19 | CASSLGIRADTGELFF
few | TRBV7-9 | CASSSTGGNEQFF
. | TRBV20-1 | CSASGGVSQPQHF
few | TRBV20-1 | CSVRSWGQGRVEQYF
. | TRBV10-3 | CAISDRVSTEAFF
. | TRBV5-4 | CASSAGTRRFYEQYF
. | TRBV7-2 | CASSFTASGAGGNTIYF
. | TRBV6-5 | CASSYGAGGGTDTQYF
few | TRBV5-1 | CASSLEAGPKEETQYF
. | TRBV11-1 | CASSLGPWDRRSGANVLTF
. | TRBV20-1 | CSARDPGLAGSGGTGELFF
. | TRBV7-8 | CASSFAAGGTTGELFF
. | TRBV20-1 | CSARVTGISSGYTF
many | TRBV28 | CASSRPRGTYEQYF
few | TRBV6-5 | CASSHVPWAAGELFF
many | TRBV27 | CASRTSTDTQYF
few | TRBV5-1 | CASSFRDSRTDTQYF
. | TRBV7-9 | CASSLAGGSRNEQFF
once | TRBV5-4 | CASSWDLAGADTQYF
. | TRBV5-1 | CASSLGFPYNEQFF
few | TRBV12-3/TRBV12-4 | CASSLNLQSGYTF
. | TRBV15 | CATSSPGQGGYGYTF
few | TRBV11-2 | CASSVGLDSSYEQYF
. | TRBV2 | CASTQEGPDTEAFF
. | TRBV9 | CASSTLAGEETQYF
. | TRBV29-1 | CSVDRGTSLGYTF
. | TRBV20-1 | CSARGGPFQLDEQYF
few | TRBV28 | CASSLYLAGGAQRETQYF
few | TRBV10-3 | CATGTSGRDNEQFF
few | TRBV3-1 | CASSQTGGAYEKLFF
many | TRBV12-3/TRBV12-4 | CASSFGRPEAFF
. | TRBV4-3 | CASSQEWGTNTGELFF
. | TRBV6-5 | CASSYGRRDTQYF
few | TRBV7-9 | CASSPLWSGKTYEQYF
. | TRBV7-3 | CASSSTGVVRTGELFF
. | TRBV7-3 | CASSSDIRSPLHF
many | TRBV6-6 | CASSYGGETQYF
. | TRBV3-1 | CASSPGQGSYTGELFF